These T cell receptor beta chains were read from a single sample in a study of CXCR3-negative and CXCR3-positive naive CD8 T cells. TCRdb re-called the 5' RACE reads and shows each CDR3 protein once, DNA omitted. The clone table shows around 10,000 distinct CDR3 sequences, with the ten largest holding 1%. Sample: naive CXCR3- CD8+ T cells from blood. The receptors shown here come from a human donor in good health. Some clones in this sample may be carry-over from other donors' samples. CDR3s include the opening cysteine and the closing phenylalanine or tryptophan. Size is stated for part of the rows, as once, few or many counts, or as a class when the clone is expanded.

cdr3_aa	clone_size	v_call	j_call
CASSRTGSAEAFF	medium-sized	TRBV9	TRBJ1-1
CASPPAAGVTGELFF	-	TRBV11-2	TRBJ2-2
CASSSTSGSLDEQFF	-	TRBV19	TRBJ2-1
CSASPGQGARRGRNEQFF	-	TRBV20-1	TRBJ2-1
CASSVGEGGDEQYF	-	TRBV9	TRBJ2-7
CASSDRVAPNEQFF	medium-sized	TRBV2	TRBJ2-1
CSVEGQPGQRPTGELFF	-	TRBV29-1	TRBJ2-2
CSARDRAAYTQYF	medium-sized	TRBV20-1	TRBJ2-3
CASSSNSGRRQFF	medium-sized	TRBV19	TRBJ2-1
CSARDLGQGVHYGYTF	medium-sized	TRBV20-1	TRBJ1-2
CASGRTGLAGDNEQFF	-	TRBV12-3/TRBV12-4	TRBJ2-1
CASKRSQWDSAQETQYF	medium-sized	TRBV6-5	TRBJ2-5
CASRTAFENEQFF	-	TRBV12-3/TRBV12-4	TRBJ2-1
CASSPGPLAGEADTQYF	-	TRBV7-3	TRBJ2-3
CASSTPRGVSLAEQFF	-	TRBV6-2/TRBV6-3	TRBJ2-1
CSAEQGLNTEAFF	medium-sized	TRBV20-1	TRBJ1-1
CASSQRTAVYNEQFF	medium-sized	TRBV28	TRBJ2-1
CASSSSRDSHNQPQHF	medium-sized	TRBV7-8	TRBJ1-5
CSAIGGGEQYF	medium-sized	TRBV20-1	TRBJ2-7
CASSVGGSREQYF	medium-sized	TRBV9	TRBJ2-7
CASSLSGQPYEQYF	-	TRBV3-1	TRBJ2-7
CASSLFTGPSHTDTQYF	medium-sized	TRBV12-3/TRBV12-4	TRBJ2-3
CSVATSGRALDEQFF	-	TRBV29-1	TRBJ2-1
CASSGTSGSSEQFF	-	TRBV19	TRBJ2-1
CSVVVVIGTPASRVTDTQYF	medium-sized	TRBV29-1	TRBJ2-3
CASSHEEEALSGNTIYF	medium-sized	TRBV4-2	TRBJ1-3
CASRTGGSYNEQFF	medium-sized	TRBV2	TRBJ2-1
CSAGKRQGGETQYF	-	TRBV20-1	TRBJ2-5